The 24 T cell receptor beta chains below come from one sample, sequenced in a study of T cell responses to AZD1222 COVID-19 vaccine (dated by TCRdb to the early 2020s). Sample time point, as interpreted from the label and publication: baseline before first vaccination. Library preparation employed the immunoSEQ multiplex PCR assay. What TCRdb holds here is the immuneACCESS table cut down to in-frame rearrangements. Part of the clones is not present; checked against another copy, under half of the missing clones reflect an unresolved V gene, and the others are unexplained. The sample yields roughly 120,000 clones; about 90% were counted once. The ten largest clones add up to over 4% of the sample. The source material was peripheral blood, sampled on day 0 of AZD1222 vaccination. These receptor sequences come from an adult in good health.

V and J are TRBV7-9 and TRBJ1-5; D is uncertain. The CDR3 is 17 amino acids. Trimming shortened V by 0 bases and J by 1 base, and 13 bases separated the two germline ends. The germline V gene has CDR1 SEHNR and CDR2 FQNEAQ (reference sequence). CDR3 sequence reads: CASSLAPGGGSNQPQHF. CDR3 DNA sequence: TGTGCCAGCAGCTTAGCCCCAGGCGGAGGGAGCAATCAGCCCCAGCATTTT.

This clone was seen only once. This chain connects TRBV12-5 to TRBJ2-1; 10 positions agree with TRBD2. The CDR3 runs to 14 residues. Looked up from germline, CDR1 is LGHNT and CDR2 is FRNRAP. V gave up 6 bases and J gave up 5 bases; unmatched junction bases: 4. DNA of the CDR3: TGTGCTAGTGGCCCTGGACTAGCGGACAATGAGCAGTTCTTC. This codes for CASGPGLADNEQFF.

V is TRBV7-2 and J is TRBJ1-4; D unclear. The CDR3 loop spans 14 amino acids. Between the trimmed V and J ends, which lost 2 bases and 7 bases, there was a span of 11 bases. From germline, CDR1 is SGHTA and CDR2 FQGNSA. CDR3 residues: CASSLSGFSEKLFF. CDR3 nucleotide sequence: TGTGCCAGCAGCTTATCCGGTTTTAGTGAAAAACTGTTTTTT.

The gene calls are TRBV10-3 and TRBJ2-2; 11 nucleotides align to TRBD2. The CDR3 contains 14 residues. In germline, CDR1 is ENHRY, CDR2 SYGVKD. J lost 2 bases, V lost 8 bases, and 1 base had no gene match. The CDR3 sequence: CAIGTSGNTGELFF. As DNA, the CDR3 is TGTGCCATCGGGACTAGCGGAAACACCGGGGAGCTGTTTTTT.

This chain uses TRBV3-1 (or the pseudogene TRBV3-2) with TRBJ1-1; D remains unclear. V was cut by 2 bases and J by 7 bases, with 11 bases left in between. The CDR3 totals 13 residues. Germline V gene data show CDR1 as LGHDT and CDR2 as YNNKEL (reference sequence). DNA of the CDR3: TGTGCCAGCAGCCAATCTGCCAGCTTTGAAGCTTTCTTT. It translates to CASSQSASFEAFF.

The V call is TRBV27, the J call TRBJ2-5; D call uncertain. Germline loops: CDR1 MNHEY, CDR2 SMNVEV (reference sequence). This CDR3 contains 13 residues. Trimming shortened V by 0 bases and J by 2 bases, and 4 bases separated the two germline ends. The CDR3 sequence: CASSLSAQETQYF. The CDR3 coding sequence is TGTGCCAGCAGTTTATCTGCACAAGAGACCCAGTACTTC.

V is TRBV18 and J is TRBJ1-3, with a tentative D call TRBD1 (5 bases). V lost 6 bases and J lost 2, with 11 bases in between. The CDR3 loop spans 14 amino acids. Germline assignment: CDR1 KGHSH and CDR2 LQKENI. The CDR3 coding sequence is TGTGCCAGCTCTCCAGACAGAACTGGAAACACCATATATTTT. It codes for CASSPDRTGNTIYF.

CDR3 sequence (DNA): TGTGCCAGTAGTAACGTGTGGAGTGAAGCTTTCTTT. Its protein is CASSNVWSEAFF. The V and J genes are TRBV19 and TRBJ1-1; no reliable D call. Between the trimmed V and J ends, which lost 4 bases and 7 bases, there was a span of 10 bases. The CDR3 extends over 12 amino acids. Germline V gene data show CDR1 as LNHDA and CDR2 as SQIVND (reference sequence).

The CDR3 loop reads CASSRGPVDTQYF. CDR3 bases: TGTGCCAGCAGCCGCGGGCCCGTAGATACGCAGTATTTT. This rearrangement joins TRBV7-2 to TRBJ2-3, with a weak D call TRBD2 (5 bases). The CDR3 extends over 13 amino acids. Between the trimmed V and J ends, which lost 5 bases and 5 bases, there was a span of 11 bases. Germline-derived CDR1 and CDR2 are SGHTA and FQGNSA.

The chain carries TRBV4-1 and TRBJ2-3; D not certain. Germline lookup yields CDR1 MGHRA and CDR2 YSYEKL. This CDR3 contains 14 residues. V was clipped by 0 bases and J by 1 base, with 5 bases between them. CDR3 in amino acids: CASSQEGRTDTQYF. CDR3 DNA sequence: TGCGCCAGCAGCCAAGAAGGTCGCACAGATACGCAGTATTTT.

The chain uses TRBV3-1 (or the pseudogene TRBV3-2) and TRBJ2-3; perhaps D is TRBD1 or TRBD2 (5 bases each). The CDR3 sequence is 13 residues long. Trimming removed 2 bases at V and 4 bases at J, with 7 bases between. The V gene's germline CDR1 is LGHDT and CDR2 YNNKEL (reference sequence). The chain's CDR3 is CASSQRGPDTQYF. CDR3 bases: TGTGCCAGCAGCCAACGGGGCCCAGATACGCAGTATTTT.

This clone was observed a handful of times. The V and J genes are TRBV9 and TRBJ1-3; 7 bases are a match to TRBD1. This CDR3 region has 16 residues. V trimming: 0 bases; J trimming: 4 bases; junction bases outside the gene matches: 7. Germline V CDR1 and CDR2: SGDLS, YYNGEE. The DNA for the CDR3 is TGTGCCAGCAGCGTAGCTCACAGGGGCCTCGGAAACACCATATATTTT. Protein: CASSVAHRGLGNTIYF.

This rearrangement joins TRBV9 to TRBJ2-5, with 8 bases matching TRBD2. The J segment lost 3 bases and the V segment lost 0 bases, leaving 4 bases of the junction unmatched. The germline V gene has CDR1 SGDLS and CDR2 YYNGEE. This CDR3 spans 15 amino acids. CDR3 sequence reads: CASSVAGGEEETQYF. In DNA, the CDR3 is TGTGCCAGCAGCGTAGCGGGGGGGGAAGAAGAGACCCAGTACTTC.

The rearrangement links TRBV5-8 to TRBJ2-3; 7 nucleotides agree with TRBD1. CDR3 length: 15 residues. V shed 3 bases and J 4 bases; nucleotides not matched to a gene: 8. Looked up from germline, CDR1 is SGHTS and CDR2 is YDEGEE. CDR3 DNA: TGTGCCAGCAGCTCGATGGGACAGAAGGCAGATACGCAGTATTTT. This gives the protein CASSSMGQKADTQYF.

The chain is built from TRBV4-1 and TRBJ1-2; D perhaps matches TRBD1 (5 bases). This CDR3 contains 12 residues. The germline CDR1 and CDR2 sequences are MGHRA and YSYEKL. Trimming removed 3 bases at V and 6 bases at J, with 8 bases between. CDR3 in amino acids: CASSQDMDGYTF. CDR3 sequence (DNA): TGCGCCAGCAGCCAGGACATGGATGGCTACACCTTC.

CDR3: CASSLESALNSPLHF. In DNA form, the CDR3 reads TGCGCCAGCAGCTTGGAATCTGCCCTTAATTCACCCCTCCACTTT. The chain recombines TRBV5-1 with TRBJ1-6, with D unresolved. The length of the CDR3 is 15 residues. V was shortened by 0 bases and J by 6 bases, with 10 bases between the two germline ends. In germline, CDR1 is SGHRS, CDR2 YFSETQ.

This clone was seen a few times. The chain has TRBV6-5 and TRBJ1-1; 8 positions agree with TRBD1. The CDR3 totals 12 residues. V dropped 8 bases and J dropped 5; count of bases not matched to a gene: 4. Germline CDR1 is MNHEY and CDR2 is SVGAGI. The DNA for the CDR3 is TGTGCCAGCCAGGGGGCAGGGACTGAAGCTTTCTTT. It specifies CASQGAGTEAFF.

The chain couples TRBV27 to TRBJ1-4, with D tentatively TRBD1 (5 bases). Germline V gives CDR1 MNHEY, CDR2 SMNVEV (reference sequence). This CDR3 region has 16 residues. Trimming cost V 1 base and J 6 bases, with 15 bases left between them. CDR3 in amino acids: CASSLFGDGADEKLFF. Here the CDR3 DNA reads TGTGCCAGCAGTTTATTTGGGGACGGGGCAGATGAAAAACTGTTTTTT.

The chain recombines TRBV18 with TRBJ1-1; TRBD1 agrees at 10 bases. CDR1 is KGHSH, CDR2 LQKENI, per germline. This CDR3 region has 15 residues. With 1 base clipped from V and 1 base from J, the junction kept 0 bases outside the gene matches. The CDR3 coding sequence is TGTGCCAGCTCACCACGACAGGGGGCGAACACTGAAGCTTTCTTT. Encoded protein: CASSPRQGANTEAFF.

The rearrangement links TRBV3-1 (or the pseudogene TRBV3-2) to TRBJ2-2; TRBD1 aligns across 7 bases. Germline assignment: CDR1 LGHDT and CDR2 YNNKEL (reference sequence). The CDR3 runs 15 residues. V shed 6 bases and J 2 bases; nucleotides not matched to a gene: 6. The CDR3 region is CASRTGTANTGELFF. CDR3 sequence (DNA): TGTGCCAGCAGAACCGGGACAGCCAACACCGGGGAGCTGTTTTTT.

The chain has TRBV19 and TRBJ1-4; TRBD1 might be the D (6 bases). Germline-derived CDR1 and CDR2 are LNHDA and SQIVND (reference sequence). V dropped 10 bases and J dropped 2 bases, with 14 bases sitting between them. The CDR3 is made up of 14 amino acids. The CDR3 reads CATSPDSTNEKLFF. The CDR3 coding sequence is TGTGCCACCTCCCCGGACAGCACTAATGAAAAACTGTTTTTT.

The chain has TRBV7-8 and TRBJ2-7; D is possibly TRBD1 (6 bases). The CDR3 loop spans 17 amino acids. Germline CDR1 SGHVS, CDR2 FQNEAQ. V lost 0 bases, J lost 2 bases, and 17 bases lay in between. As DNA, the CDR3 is TGTGCCAGCAGCTTAGCAACCGGCCAGGGGTTCGCCTACGAGCAGTACTTC. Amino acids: CASSLATGQGFAYEQYF.

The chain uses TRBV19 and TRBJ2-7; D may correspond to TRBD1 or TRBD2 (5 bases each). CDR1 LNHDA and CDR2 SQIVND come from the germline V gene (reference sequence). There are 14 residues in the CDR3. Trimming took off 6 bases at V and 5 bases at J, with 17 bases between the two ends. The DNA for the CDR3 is TGTGCCAGTAGCCGAGGGGAGTTGGGGGACGAGCAGTACTTC. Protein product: CASSRGELGDEQYF.

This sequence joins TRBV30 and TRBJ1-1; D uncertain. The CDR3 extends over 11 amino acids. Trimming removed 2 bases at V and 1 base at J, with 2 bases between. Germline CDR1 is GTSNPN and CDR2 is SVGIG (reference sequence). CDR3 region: CAWSKNTEAFF. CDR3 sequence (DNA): TGTGCCTGGAGTAAGAACACTGAAGCTTTCTTT.